This T cell receptor (beta chain) is from a study of CDR3 diversity in severe acne (dated by TCRdb to about 2019). Taken from the germline V gene, the CDR1 and CDR2 loops are SGHRS and YFSETQ. There are 11 amino acids in the CDR3, from cysteine to phenylalanine inclusive. Only CDR3 DNA remains: 33 bases, in frame from the first base. Libraries were prepared through PCR. The reads were generated on an Illumina HiSeq 2000. TCRdb reprocessing: public reads trimmed at Q25 with fastp, clones called with MiXCR, in-frame beta chains kept. For every CDR3 protein sequence, its rows merge into one entry that carries the most common genes and DNA. The sample table lists under 95,000 distinct CDR3 sequences, 45% to 50% of them with a count of one. The top ten hold around 9.1% of the sample. This clonotype was seen a handful of times. Its antigen remains undetermined. At one end, the junction sequence differs from germline, possibly due to a read error.

The clonotype was recovered from a male donor in good health, serving as a control. This chain is built from TRBV5-1 and TRBJ1-1, with no confident D gene call. Source material: blood. The DNA is TGTGCCAGCAGCTTGGGGTTTAAGGCTTTCTTT. Translated, it reads CASSLGFKAFF.